The following is a TCR beta chain sequence with its context. The data were taken from a study of tumor-infiltrating lymphocytes in glioblastoma multiforme. The V and J ends lost 6 bases and 4 bases, in that order; junction bases with no gene match: 11. CDR1 and CDR2 from the germline V gene are DFQATT and SNEGSKA (reference sequence). The CDR3 totals 14 residues. TCRB libraries came from RNA via three nested multiplex PCR rounds. TCRdb independently ran MiXCR on the multiplex PCR reads; one entry per CDR3 protein. This table holds around 15,000 distinct CDR3 sequences, 70% to 75% found once. The sample comprised brain tumor tissue. The TCR originated in a male donor with glioblastoma. The V call is TRBV20-1, the J call TRBJ2-7; 8 bases match TRBD1. The CDR3 region is CSAPGQGDIYEQYF. In DNA, the CDR3 is TGCAGTGCCCCTGGACAGGGCGACATTTACGAGCAGTACTTC.